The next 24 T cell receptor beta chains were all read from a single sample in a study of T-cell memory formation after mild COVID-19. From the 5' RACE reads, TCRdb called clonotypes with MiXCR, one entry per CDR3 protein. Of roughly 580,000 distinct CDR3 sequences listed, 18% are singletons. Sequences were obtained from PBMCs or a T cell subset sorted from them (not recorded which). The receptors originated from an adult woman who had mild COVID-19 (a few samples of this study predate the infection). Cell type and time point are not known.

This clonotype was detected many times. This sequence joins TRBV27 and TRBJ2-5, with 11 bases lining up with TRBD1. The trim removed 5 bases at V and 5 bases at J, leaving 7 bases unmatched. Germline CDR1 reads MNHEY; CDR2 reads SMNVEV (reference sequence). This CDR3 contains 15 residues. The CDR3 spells CASSAVDRGPETQYF. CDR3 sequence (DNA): TGTGCCAGCAGTGCAGTGGACAGGGGGCCTGAGACCCAGTACTTC.

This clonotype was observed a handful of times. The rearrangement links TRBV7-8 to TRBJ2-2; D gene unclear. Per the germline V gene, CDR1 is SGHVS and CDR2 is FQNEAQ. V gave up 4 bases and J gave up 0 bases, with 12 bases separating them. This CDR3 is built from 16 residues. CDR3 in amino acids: CASSSFEQTNTGELFF. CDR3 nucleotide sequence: TGTGCCAGCAGCTCCTTTGAGCAAACGAACACCGGGGAGCTGTTTTTT.

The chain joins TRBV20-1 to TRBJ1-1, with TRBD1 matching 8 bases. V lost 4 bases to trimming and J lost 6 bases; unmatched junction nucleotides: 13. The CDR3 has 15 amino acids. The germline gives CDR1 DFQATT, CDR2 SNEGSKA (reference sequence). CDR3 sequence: CSATGGSRRRAEAFF. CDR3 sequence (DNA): TGCAGTGCTACAGGGGGCAGCAGGAGGAGAGCTGAAGCTTTCTTT.

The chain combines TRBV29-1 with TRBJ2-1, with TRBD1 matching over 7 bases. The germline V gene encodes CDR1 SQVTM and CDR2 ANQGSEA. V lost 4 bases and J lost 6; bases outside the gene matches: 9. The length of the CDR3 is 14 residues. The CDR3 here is CSVAGPTGVNEQFF. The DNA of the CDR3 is TGCAGCGTTGCGGGGCCCACAGGGGTCAATGAGCAGTTCTTC.

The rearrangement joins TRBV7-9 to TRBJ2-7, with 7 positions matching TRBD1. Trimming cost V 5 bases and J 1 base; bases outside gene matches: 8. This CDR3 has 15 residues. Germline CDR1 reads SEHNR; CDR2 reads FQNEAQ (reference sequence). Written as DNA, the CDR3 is TGTGCCAGCAGCGCCCGGGACAGAGATTCCTACGAGCAGTACTTC. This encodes CASSARDRDSYEQYF. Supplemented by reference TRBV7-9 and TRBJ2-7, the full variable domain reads DTGVSQNPRHKITKRGQNVTFRCDPISEHNRLYWYRQTLGQGPEFLTYFQNEAQLEKSRLLSDRFSAERPKGSFSTLEIQRTEQGDSAMYLCASSARDRDSYEQYFGPGTRLTVT.

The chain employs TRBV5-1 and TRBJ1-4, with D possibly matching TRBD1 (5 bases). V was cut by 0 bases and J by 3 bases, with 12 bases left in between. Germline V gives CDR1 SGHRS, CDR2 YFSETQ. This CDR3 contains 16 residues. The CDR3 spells CASSLGETVPNEKLFF. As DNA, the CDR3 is TGCGCCAGCAGCTTGGGGGAGACAGTACCTAATGAAAAACTGTTTTTT. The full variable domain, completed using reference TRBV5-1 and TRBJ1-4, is KAGVTQTPRYLIKTRGQQVTLSCSPISGHRSVSWYQQTPGQGLQFLFEYFSETQRNKGNFPGRFSGRQFSNSRSEMNVSTLELGDSALYLCASSLGETVPNEKLFFGSGTQLSVL.

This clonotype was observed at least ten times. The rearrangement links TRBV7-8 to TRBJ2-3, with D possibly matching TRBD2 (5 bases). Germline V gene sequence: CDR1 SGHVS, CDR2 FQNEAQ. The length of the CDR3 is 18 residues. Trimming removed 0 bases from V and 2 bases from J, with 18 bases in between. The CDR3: CASSLAEAAIVLTDTQYF. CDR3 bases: TGTGCCAGCAGCTTAGCGGAGGCAGCCATTGTCCTCACAGATACGCAGTATTTT.

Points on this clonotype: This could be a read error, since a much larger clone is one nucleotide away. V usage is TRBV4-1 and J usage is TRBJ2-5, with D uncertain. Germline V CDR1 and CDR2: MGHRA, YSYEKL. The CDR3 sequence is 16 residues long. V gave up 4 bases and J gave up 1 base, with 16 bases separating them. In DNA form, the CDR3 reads TGCGCCAGCAGCCTGCAAGTGGGGTCTACCCAAGAGACCCAGTACTTC. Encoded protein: CASSLQVGSTQETQYF.

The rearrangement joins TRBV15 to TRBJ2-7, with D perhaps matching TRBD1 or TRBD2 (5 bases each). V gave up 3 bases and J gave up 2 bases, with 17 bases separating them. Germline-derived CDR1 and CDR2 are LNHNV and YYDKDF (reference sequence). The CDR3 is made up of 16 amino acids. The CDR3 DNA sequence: TGTGCCACCAGCAGCCCAGGGACGTCGGCGACCTACGAGCAGTACTTC. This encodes CATSSPGTSATYEQYF.

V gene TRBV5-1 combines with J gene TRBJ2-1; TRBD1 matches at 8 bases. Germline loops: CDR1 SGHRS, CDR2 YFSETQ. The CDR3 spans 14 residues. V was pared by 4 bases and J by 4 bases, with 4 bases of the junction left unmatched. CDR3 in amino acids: CASSDRDRYNEQFF. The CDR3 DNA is TGCGCCAGCAGCGACCGGGACAGGTACAATGAGCAGTTCTTC.

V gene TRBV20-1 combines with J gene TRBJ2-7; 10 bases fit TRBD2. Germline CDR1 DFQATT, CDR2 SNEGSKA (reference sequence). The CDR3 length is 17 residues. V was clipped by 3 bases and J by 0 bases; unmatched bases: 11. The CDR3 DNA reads TGCAGTGCTAGGGCCCCCCAGCGGGAGGGACCCTCCTACGAGCAGTACTTC. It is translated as CSARAPQREGPSYEQYF.

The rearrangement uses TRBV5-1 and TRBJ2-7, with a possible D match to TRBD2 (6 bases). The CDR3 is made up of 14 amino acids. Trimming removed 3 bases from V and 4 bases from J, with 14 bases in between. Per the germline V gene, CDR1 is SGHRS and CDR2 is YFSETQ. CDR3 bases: TGCGCCAGCAGCTATGGACTTGGGGGGTACGAGCAGTACTTC. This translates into CASSYGLGGYEQYF.

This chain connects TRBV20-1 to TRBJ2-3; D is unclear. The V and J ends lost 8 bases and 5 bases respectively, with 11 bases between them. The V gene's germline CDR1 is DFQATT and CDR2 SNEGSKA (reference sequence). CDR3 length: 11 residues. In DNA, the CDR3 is TGCAGTACCTGGGTCGGAGATACGCAGTATTTT. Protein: CSTWVGDTQYF.

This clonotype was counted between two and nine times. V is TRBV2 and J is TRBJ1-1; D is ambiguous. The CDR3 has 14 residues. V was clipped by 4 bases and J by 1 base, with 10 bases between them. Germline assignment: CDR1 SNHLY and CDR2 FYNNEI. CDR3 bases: TGTGCCAGCAGTGCAATAGGAGGGAACACTGAAGCTTTCTTT. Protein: CASSAIGGNTEAFF.

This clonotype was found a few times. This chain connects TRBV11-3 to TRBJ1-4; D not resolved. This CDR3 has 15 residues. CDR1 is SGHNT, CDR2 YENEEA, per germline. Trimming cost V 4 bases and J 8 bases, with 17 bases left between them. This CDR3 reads CASSSRPGIGEKLFF. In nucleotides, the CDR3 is TGTGCCAGCAGCTCTAGGCCGGGAATAGGCGAAAAACTGTTTTTT.

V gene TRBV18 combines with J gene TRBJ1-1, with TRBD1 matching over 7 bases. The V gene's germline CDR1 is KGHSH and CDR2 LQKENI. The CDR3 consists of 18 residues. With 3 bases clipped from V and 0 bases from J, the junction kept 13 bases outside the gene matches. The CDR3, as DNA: TGTGCCAGCTCACCCGCTATATTAGGCAGGGGGATGAACACTGAAGCTTTCTTT. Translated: CASSPAILGRGMNTEAFF.

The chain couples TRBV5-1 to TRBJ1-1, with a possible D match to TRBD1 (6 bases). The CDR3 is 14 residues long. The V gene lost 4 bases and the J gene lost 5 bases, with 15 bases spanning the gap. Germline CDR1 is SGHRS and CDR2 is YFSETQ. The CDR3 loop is CASSVEGEGTEAFF. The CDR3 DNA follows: TGCGCCAGCAGCGTTGAGGGGGAAGGTACTGAAGCTTTCTTT.

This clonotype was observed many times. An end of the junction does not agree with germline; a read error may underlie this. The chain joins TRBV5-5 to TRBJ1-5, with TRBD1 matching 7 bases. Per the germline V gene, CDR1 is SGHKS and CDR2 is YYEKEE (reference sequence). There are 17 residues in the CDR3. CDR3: CASSLEDIGTANHPQHF. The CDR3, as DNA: TGTGCCAGCAGCTTGGAGGATATCGGGACAGCTAATCATCCCCAGCATTTT. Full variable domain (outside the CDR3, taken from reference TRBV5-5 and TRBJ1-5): DAGVTQSPTHLIKTRGQQVTLRCSPISGHKSVSWYQQVLGQGPQFIFQYYEKEERGRGNFPDRFSARQFPNYSSELNVNALLLGDSALYLCASSLEDIGTANHPQHFGDGTRLSIL.

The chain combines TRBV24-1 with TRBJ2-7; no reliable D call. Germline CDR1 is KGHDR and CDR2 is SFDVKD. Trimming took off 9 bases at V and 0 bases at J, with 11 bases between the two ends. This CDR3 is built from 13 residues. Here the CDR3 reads CATPESTSYEQYF. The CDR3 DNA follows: TGTGCCACCCCCGAGTCGACCTCCTACGAGCAGTACTTC.

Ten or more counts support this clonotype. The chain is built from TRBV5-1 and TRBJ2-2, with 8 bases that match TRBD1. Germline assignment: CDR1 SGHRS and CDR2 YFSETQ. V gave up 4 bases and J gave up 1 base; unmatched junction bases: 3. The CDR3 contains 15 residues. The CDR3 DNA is TGCGCCAGCAGCGCCGGGACAGGGAACACCGGGGAGCTGTTTTTT. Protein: CASSAGTGNTGELFF. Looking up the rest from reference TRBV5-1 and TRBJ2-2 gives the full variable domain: KAGVTQTPRYLIKTRGQQVTLSCSPISGHRSVSWYQQTPGQGLQFLFEYFSETQRNKGNFPGRFSGRQFSNSRSEMNVSTLELGDSALYLCASSAGTGNTGELFFGEGSRLTVL.

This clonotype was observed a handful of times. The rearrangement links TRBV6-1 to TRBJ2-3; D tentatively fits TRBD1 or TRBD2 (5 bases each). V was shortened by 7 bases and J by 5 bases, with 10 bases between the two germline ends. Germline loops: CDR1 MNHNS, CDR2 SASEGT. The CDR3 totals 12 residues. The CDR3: CASKGAGDTQYF. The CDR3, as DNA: TGTGCCAGCAAAGGGGCGGGAGATACGCAGTATTTT.

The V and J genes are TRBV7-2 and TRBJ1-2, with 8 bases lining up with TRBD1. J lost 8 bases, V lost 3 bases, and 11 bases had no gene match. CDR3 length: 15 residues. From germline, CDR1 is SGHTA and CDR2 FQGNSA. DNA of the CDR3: TGTGCCAGCAGCTTGATCGCCCAGGGGGCGGGAGGCTACACCTTC. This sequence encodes CASSLIAQGAGGYTF.

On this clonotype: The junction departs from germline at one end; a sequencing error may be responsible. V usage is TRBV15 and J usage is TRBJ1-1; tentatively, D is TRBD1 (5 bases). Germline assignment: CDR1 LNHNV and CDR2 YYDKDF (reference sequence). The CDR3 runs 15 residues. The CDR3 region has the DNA TGTGCCAACAGCGAAAAGACAGTCTCCAACACTGAAGCTTTCTTT. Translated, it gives CANSEKTVSNTEAFF.

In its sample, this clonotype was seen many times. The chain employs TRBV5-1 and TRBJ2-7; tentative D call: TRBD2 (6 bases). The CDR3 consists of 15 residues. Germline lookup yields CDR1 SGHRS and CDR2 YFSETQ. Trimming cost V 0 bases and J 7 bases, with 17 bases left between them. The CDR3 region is CASSLDLRGGGEQYF. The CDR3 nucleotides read TGCGCCAGCAGCTTGGATCTCCGTGGGGGAGGAGAGCAGTACTTC.